Below are 10 T cell receptor beta chains sequenced from a single sample in a study of Graves' ophthalmopathy and Graves' hyperthyroidism (dated by TCRdb to the late 2010s). These reads were obtained on an Illumina HiSeq 2000. For repertoire sequencing, the TCR beta CDR3 regions were amplified from RNA transcripts. A first-round RT-PCR used HTBI primers with the Qiagen OneStep RT-PCR kit, followed by a second-round multiplex PCR, size selection and purification. The public reads were run again by TCRdb, first through fastp at Q25 and then through MiXCR, and only productive beta chains were kept. A single entry per CDR3 protein holds the most common genes and DNA from its merged rows. The sample records fewer than 250,000 distinct CDR3 sequences, just under 30% of which are singletons. Clones ranked in the top ten supply 8.5% to 9.5% of the sample. Sample: peripheral blood. The receptors here all came from a man between 45 and 60 years old with Graves' ophthalmopathy. Donor details come from another sample of the same person, matched by shared clones.

Ten or more counts support this clonotype. V is TRBV28 and J is TRBJ1-1; perhaps TRBD1 as D (5 bases). The CDR3 has 14 amino acids. V lost 8 bases and J lost 0, with 13 bases in between. Germline lookup yields CDR1 MDHEN and CDR2 SYDVKM. Here the CDR3 reads CASHDTTVNTEAFF. CDR3 nucleotide sequence: TGTGCCAGCCACGATACGACAGTGAACACTGAAGCTTTCTTT.

This clonotype was found many times. V gene TRBV30 combines with J gene TRBJ1-1; D gene uncertain. V lost 4 bases and J lost 0, with 9 bases in between. There are 13 residues in the CDR3. From germline, CDR1 is GTSNPN and CDR2 SVGIG (reference sequence). This CDR3 is CAWKVGMNTEAFF. The CDR3 DNA sequence: TGTGCCTGGAAGGTCGGCATGAACACTGAAGCTTTCTTT.

This clonotype was recorded many times. This sequence joins TRBV6-5 and TRBJ1-1, with a tentative D call TRBD1 (5 bases). Trimming shortened V by 7 bases and J by 7 bases, and 13 bases separated the two germline ends. The CDR3 runs to 12 residues. The V gene's germline CDR1 is MNHEY and CDR2 SVGAGI. CDR3 in DNA: TGTGCCAGCACCGGGACCCAGGTTGAAGCTTTCTTT. This gives the protein CASTGTQVEAFF.

This clonotype has at least ten counts. J is TRBJ1-1 and V is TRBV12-3 or TRBV12-4; 8 positions agree with TRBD1. J gave up 3 bases and V 5 bases, and 2 bases lay outside the gene matches. The CDR3 consists of 13 residues. This CDR3 is CASSTGGDTEAFF. The CDR3 DNA follows: TGTGCCAGCAGTACAGGGGGGGACACTGAAGCTTTCTTT.

This chain's CDR3 is CASSEDGTSTQYF. In DNA, the CDR3 is TGTGCCAGCAGTGAAGACGGGACTAGCACCCAGTACTTC. The chain has TRBV6-1 and TRBJ2-5, with TRBD2 matching 9 bases. The CDR3 covers 13 residues. V dropped 1 base and J dropped 8; count of bases not matched to a gene: 2. Germline CDR1 and CDR2: MNHNS and SASEGT.

The chain couples TRBV12-3 or TRBV12-4 to TRBJ2-2, with TRBD1 matching 10 bases. The ends lost 5 bases at V and 4 bases at J; junction bases unmatched: 4. This CDR3 spans 15 amino acids. The CDR3 DNA follows: TGTGCCAGCAGTCGGGACAGGGGTAGCACCGGGGAGCTGTTTTTT. As protein: CASSRDRGSTGELFF.

The rearrangement links TRBV28 to TRBJ2-4; D possibly corresponds to TRBD2 (6 bases). There are 13 residues in the CDR3. Looked up from germline, CDR1 is MDHEN and CDR2 is SYDVKM. V was trimmed by 5 bases and J by 7 bases, leaving 12 bases between them. The CDR3 DNA reads as TGTGCCAGCAGTGGACTAACGCCGAACATTCAGTACTTC. It codes for CASSGLTPNIQYF.

This clonotype was recorded only once. This chain uses TRBV27 with TRBJ1-5; 9 nucleotides agree with TRBD1. Germline V gene data show CDR1 as MNHEY and CDR2 as SMNVEV (reference sequence). This CDR3 spans 15 amino acids. After removal of 4 bases from V and 3 bases from J, the junction contained 4 bases not matched to a gene. For the CDR3, the DNA is TGTGCCAGCAGTTCGACAGGGGGTCCCAATCAGCCCCAGCATTTT. Translation: CASSSTGGPNQPQHF.

This clonotype was detected many times. The V call is TRBV6-2 or TRBV6-3, the J call TRBJ2-5, with 7 bases fitting TRBD1. The CDR3 consists of 15 residues. V shed 0 bases and J 5 bases; nucleotides not matched to a gene: 6. Germline values: CDR1 MNHEY, CDR2 SVGEGT. The CDR3 sequence: CASSYSVTGKETQYF. Written as DNA, the CDR3 is TGTGCCAGCAGTTACTCAGTGACAGGGAAGGAGACCCAGTACTTC.

V and J are TRBV6-2 or TRBV6-3 and TRBJ2-7, with 11 bases lining up with TRBD2. Germline values: CDR1 MNHEY, CDR2 SVGEGT. Trimming cost V 6 bases and J 5 bases; bases outside gene matches: 6. This CDR3 spans 14 amino acids. CDR3 nucleotide sequence: TGTGCCAGCAGGGGGACTAGCGGTTCCGACGAGCAGTACTTC. It encodes CASRGTSGSDEQYF.